Each of the 19 T cell receptor beta chains below was sequenced from the same sample in a study of Graves' ophthalmopathy and Graves' hyperthyroidism (dated by TCRdb to 2016 to 2019). The sample was run on an Illumina HiSeq 2000. For repertoire sequencing, TCR beta CDR3 regions were amplified from RNA transcripts. The first round of RT-PCR was done with HTBI primers and the Qiagen OneStep RT-PCR kit, and was followed by a second round of multiplex PCR, then size selection and purification. TCRdb handled the public reads itself, with Q25 trimming in fastp and clone calling in MiXCR, and kept productive beta chains. Records with the same CDR3 protein are collapsed into one entry carrying the most frequent genes and DNA. This sample holds about 640,000 distinct CDR3 sequences; roughly two fifths were observed only once. Around 3% of the sample lies in the top ten. The sequenced sample consisted of peripheral blood. These TCRs come from an adult man with Graves' ophthalmopathy.

This clonotype came up many times. V is TRBV20-1 and J is TRBJ2-7; D remains ambiguous. The CDR3 runs to 13 residues. Germline CDR1 reads DFQATT; CDR2 reads SNEGSKA (reference sequence). Trimming cost V 6 bases and J 3 bases, with 15 bases left between them. CDR3 loop: CSAISAVDYEQYF. The CDR3 bases are TGCAGTGCCATATCGGCAGTAGACTACGAGCAGTACTTC.

This clonotype was counted ten times or more. The chain is built from TRBV2 and TRBJ1-1; D possibly corresponds to TRBD1 (6 bases). Looked up from germline, CDR1 is SNHLY and CDR2 is FYNNEI. The V end lost 1 base, the J end lost 10 bases, and 19 bases lay between the germline ends. The CDR3 extends over 15 amino acids. The CDR3 reads CASSEGTVGGRGAFF. The CDR3 nucleotides read TGTGCCAGCAGTGAAGGGACAGTCGGAGGTAGGGGAGCTTTCTTT.

This clonotype was found many times. The rearrangement links TRBV6-5 to TRBJ1-1; tentative D call: TRBD1 (5 bases). CDR1 is MNHEY, CDR2 SVGAGI, per germline. The CDR3 extends over 14 amino acids. Trimming pared 1 base from V and 4 bases from J, leaving 10 bases between. The chain's CDR3 is CASSYFREGTEAFF. CDR3 coding DNA: TGTGCCAGCAGTTACTTCAGGGAGGGCACTGAAGCTTTCTTT.

Worth noting for this clonotype: A junction boundary mismatches the germline segment, possibly from a read error. The chain joins TRBV20-1 to TRBJ2-7; 9 positions match TRBD1. Germline CDR1 and CDR2: DFQATT and SNEGSKA (reference sequence). The CDR3 extends over 13 amino acids. The CDR3 sequence: CSAKGTGFYEQCF. CDR3 sequence (DNA): TGCAGTGCCAAGGGGACAGGGTTCTACGAGCAGTGCTTC.

Ten or more counts support this clonotype. This chain links TRBV2 with TRBJ2-7; possibly TRBD1 or TRBD2 for D (5 bases each). This CDR3 comprises 13 residues. Trimming removed 7 bases from V and 6 bases from J, with 16 bases in between. The germline gives CDR1 SNHLY, CDR2 FYNNEI. The CDR3 DNA reads as TGTGCCAGCAAAATCGATCGGGGCCTCGAGCAGTACTTC. The encoded protein is CASKIDRGLEQYF.

This clonotype showed up many times. The J gene is TRBJ2-5, the V gene TRBV7-2; D gene unclear. Trimming took off 5 bases at V and 2 bases at J, with 9 bases between the two ends. CDR1 and CDR2 from the germline V gene are SGHTA and FQGNSA. The CDR3 extends over 13 amino acids. CDR3 in amino acids: CASSGVQQETQYF. DNA for the CDR3: TGTGCCAGCAGCGGGGTGCAACAAGAGACCCAGTACTTC.

This clonotype was seen repeatedly, ten times or more. The gene calls are TRBV19 and TRBJ2-5; 8 bases are shared with TRBD2. The CDR3 consists of 16 residues. V was clipped by 4 bases and J by 4 bases; unmatched bases: 11. Germline lookup yields CDR1 LNHDA and CDR2 SQIVND (reference sequence). The CDR3 protein is CASSTSGSTETETQYF. The CDR3, as DNA: TGTGCCAGTAGTACGAGCGGGAGTACCGAGACAGAGACCCAGTACTTC.

This clonotype showed up many times. The genes are TRBV10-3 and TRBJ1-5; D gene uncertain. Between the trimmed V and J ends, which lost 4 bases and 0 bases, there was a span of 13 bases. The CDR3 runs to 16 residues. Germline V gene sequence: CDR1 ENHRY, CDR2 SYGVKD. The CDR3 reads CAISGGGYNSNQPQHF. The CDR3 coding sequence is TGTGCCATCAGTGGAGGTGGGTACAATAGCAATCAGCCCCAGCATTTT.

This clonotype was picked up many times. V is TRBV14 and J is TRBJ2-7, with D possibly matching TRBD1 (5 bases). Per the germline V gene, CDR1 is SGHDN and CDR2 is FVKESK. Between the trimmed V and J ends, which lost 4 bases and 2 bases, there was a span of 12 bases. There are 14 residues in the CDR3. The chain's CDR3 is CASSLRQKTYEQYF. Here the CDR3 DNA reads TGTGCCAGCAGCCTGCGACAGAAAACCTACGAGCAGTACTTC.

This clonotype showed up many times. V usage is TRBV2 and J usage is TRBJ1-1; 7 bases agree with TRBD1. In germline, CDR1 is SNHLY, CDR2 FYNNEI. The length of the CDR3 is 14 residues. J gave up 5 bases and V 4 bases, and 7 bases lay outside the gene matches. As DNA, the CDR3 is TGTGCCAGCAGTGTGACAGGGATTTGGACTGAAGCTTTCTTT. Translation: CASSVTGIWTEAFF.

The chain joins TRBV10-3 to TRBJ2-5; D may be TRBD2 (5 bases). V lost 1 base and J lost 4, with 7 bases in between. CDR3 length: 13 residues. Germline V gene lookup returns CDR1 ENHRY and CDR2 SYGVKD. For the CDR3, the DNA is TGTGCCATCAGTGAGTTAGGGAGAGAGACCCAGTACTTC. Translation: CAISELGRETQYF.

V usage is TRBV25-1 and J usage is TRBJ1-5; D may be TRBD1 (5 bases). V shed 2 bases and J shed 6 bases, with 14 bases lying between them. The CDR3 runs to 15 residues. Germline CDR1 and CDR2: MGHDK and SYGVNS. Written as DNA, the CDR3 is TGTGCCAGCAGTGAAGTAGGGGTGGGCAGTCAGCCCCAGCATTTT. This sequence encodes CASSEVGVGSQPQHF.

This clonotype appeared many times. The chain carries TRBV6-6 and TRBJ1-5; D is unclear. Germline V gene sequence: CDR1 MNHNY, CDR2 SVGAGI (reference sequence). V gave up 2 bases and J gave up 6 bases, with 11 bases separating them. There are 14 residues in the CDR3. This CDR3 reads CASSYPREGQPQHF. The CDR3 DNA is TGTGCCAGCAGTTACCCCCGGGAGGGTCAGCCCCAGCATTTT.

This clonotype has a handful of counts. The chain combines TRBV20-1 with TRBJ2-5, with TRBD2 matching over 9 bases. This CDR3 spans 16 amino acids. J gave up 5 bases and V 3 bases, and 13 bases lay outside the gene matches. Germline V gives CDR1 DFQATT, CDR2 SNEGSKA (reference sequence). The CDR3 loop reads CSARVIAGEPPETQYF. DNA for the CDR3: TGCAGTGCTAGGGTTATAGCGGGAGAGCCCCCCGAGACCCAGTACTTC.

The chain recombines TRBV25-1 with TRBJ1-4, with 7 bases aligning to TRBD1. CDR1 and CDR2 (germline): MGHDK, SYGVNS. The CDR3 is made up of 16 amino acids. Trimming took 6 bases from V and 0 from J; bases not matched to a gene: 7. The DNA for the CDR3 is TGTGCCAGCAGAAATTTGGGGACAGCAACTAATGAAAAACTGTTTTTT. This codes for CASRNLGTATNEKLFF.

The V and J genes are TRBV12-3 or TRBV12-4 and TRBJ2-5; no clear D. The CDR3 runs to 14 residues. V lost 6 bases and J 5 bases, leaving 16 bases between the germline ends. CDR3 loop: CASSHPPLGETQYF. The DNA of the CDR3 is TGTGCCAGCAGCCACCCACCTCTAGGGGAGACCCAGTACTTC.

A note on this clonotype: This sequence may be a read error, since a much larger clone differs from it by one base. V usage is TRBV24-1 and J usage is TRBJ2-5; tentatively, D is TRBD1 (5 bases). The CDR3 has 14 residues. Germline assignment: CDR1 KGHDR and CDR2 SFDVKD. Trimming removed 0 bases from V and 5 bases from J, with 9 bases in between. The CDR3 protein is CATSDLPQGETQYF. The DNA of the CDR3 is TGTGCCACCAGTGATTTGCCCCAGGGTGAGACCCAGTACTTC.

This clonotype was observed a handful of times. The V call is TRBV3-1, the J call TRBJ2-5, with D uncertain. This CDR3 spans 14 amino acids. From germline, CDR1 is LGHDT and CDR2 YNNKEL (reference sequence). With 1 base removed from V and 2 bases from J, the gap between germline ends came to 8 bases. CDR3 in DNA: TGTGCCAGCAGCCAAGTAGCTACACAAGAGACCCAGTACTTC. This codes for CASSQVATQETQYF.

In this sample, this clonotype turned up a few times. Given a much more abundant clone one base away, this may be a read error. The rearrangement uses TRBV7-7 and TRBJ2-5; a weak D match, TRBD2 (6 bases). Per the germline V gene, CDR1 is SSHAT and CDR2 is FNYEAQ (reference sequence). This CDR3 is built from 15 residues. Trimming took 6 bases from V and 1 from J, leaving 15 bases between them. This chain's CDR3 is CASSEEGLRQETQYF. CDR3 sequence (DNA): TGTGCCAGCAGTGAGGAGGGGCTCCGCCAAGAGACCCAGTACTTC. The full variable domain, its missing parts supplied by reference TRBV7-7 and TRBJ2-5, is GAGVSQSPRYKVTKRGQDVTLRCDPISSHATLYWYQQALGQGPEFLTYFNYEAQPDKSGLPSDRFSAERPEGSISTLTIQRTEQRDSAMYRCASSEEGLRQETQYFGPGTRLLVL.